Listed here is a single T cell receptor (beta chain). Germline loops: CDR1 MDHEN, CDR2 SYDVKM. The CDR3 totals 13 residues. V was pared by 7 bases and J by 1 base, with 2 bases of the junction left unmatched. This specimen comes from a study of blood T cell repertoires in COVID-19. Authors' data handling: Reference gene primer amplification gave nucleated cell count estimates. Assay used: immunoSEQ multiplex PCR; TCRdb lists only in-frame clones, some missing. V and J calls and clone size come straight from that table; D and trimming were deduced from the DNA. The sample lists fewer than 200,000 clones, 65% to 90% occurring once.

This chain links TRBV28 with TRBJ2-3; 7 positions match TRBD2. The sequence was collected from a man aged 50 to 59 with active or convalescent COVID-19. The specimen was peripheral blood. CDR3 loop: CASNSGGTDTQYF. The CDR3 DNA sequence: TGTGCCAGCAACAGCGGGGGCACAGATACGCAGTATTTT.